This TCR beta chain was captured in a study of cytomegalovirus exposure and HLA in healthy donors. Study-wide findings and caveats: Association of a missense DCLRE1C variant with TCR beta V- and J-gene trimming was reported in a later analysis. Reported findings show TCR beta sequences accurately forecast HLA-A and HLA-B alleles in most subjects.

This clone appeared once. What it binds is unknown. Primers included in the PCR were 60 Vbeta and 13 Jbeta primers. In the source study's methods: Later work found 80 million or so unique TCR beta chains, with roughly 11 million shared. The method was immunoSEQ multiplex PCR; TCRdb's version includes in-frame clones alone and lacks a portion of them. V, J and clone size derive from that table, while D and trimming were established from the DNA sequence. The sample includes about 200,000 clones, about 70% of them seen just once. Sequencing was performed on PBMCs. This TCR came from a woman aged 25 to 39 in good health and CMV-seronegative.

CDR3 residues: CASSQVWSRGVGELFF. The DNA of the CDR3 is TGCGCCAGCAGCCAAGTTTGGTCCAGGGGGGTCGGGGAGCTGTTTTTT. The rearrangement links TRBV4-3 to TRBJ2-2, with a possible D match to TRBD1 (7 bases). Germline assignment: CDR1 LGHNA and CDR2 YSLEER. This CDR3 is 16 amino acids long. Deletions cut 1 base from V and 7 bases from J, with 16 bases between.